This T cell receptor (beta chain) was recorded in a study of cytomegalovirus exposure and HLA in healthy donors (TCRdb year 2017). Turning to the overall study: According to a later analysis, the roughly 120 validation repertoires were produced on the same platform as the 600 to 850 repertoires of the first cohort. To predict cytomegalovirus infection status, the study brought together high-throughput TCR immunosequencing, statistical association of individual TCRs with disease status, and machine learning. Along with the roughly 670-subject first cohort, a separate validation cohort of over a hundred different subjects was used. The aim of the study was to test whether cataloging public T cell receptors could identify signatures of past pathogen exposure.

Libraries were constructed by the immunoSEQ multiplex PCR assay. Under the source paper's analysis protocol: A statistical classification framework was developed to diagnose cytomegalovirus status using the catalog of TCR beta chain sequences. TCRdb mirrors the immuneACCESS table, restricted to in-frame sequences. Some clones are absent from its copies; in checked studies, under half trace to an unresolved V gene, and the reason for the others is unknown. V, J and clone size derive from that table, while D and trimming were established from the DNA sequence. This sample has 120,000 or so clones in its table, and approximately 91% of those were observed once. The ten largest clonotypes hold about 4.1% of the sample. As regards this clone: No cognate antigen has been identified for it. The sample holds no much larger clone one base away, and base qualities are not on file.

Separate from the approximately 700-subject first cohort, the validation cohort of about 120 subjects was the group to which the donors belonged. CDR3 length: 15 amino acids, cysteine to phenylalanine. The entry retains the CDR3 DNA only, 45 bases that are in frame from base 1. The germline V gene (reference sequence) specifies LNHNV as CDR1 and YYDKDF as CDR2. Deletion took 4 bases off V and 3 bases off J, with a span of 13 bases between the germline ends. Study-wide findings and limitations: Cytomegalovirus status was reported to be diagnosed by the classifier with high specificity and sensitivity in both the original and validation cohorts. In vitro tests confirmed that a few of the cytomegalovirus-associated TCR beta chains recognize cytomegalovirus antigens. All 120 or so repertoires were used to score co-occurrence in the validation cohort in a later analysis, because that analysis had no HLA typing for the cohort. In a later analysis, TCRs clustered in the first cohort were found to also tend to co-occur in the approximately 120 validation repertoires, with roughly 93% of cluster scores above 0. Most TCR sequences were seen in very few donors, while some public TCRs were found in many individuals. The authors suggested that the approach could potentially be extended to other disease states and immunological phenotypes. The study listed 150 to 200 TCR beta chains as associated with cytomegalovirus.

The source is a young man in good health and CMV-seropositive. Sequencing was carried out using PBMCs. The rearranged chain carries TRBV15 and TRBJ1-5, with TRBD1 as a weak D call on 6 bases. The CDR3 region reads CATSTDGQHNQPQHF. The base sequence is TGTGCCACCAGCACCGATGGACAGCACAATCAGCCCCAGCATTTT.